These 28 T cell receptor beta chains were sequenced from one sample in a study of blood T cell repertoires in COVID-19. Sequencing was performed with immunoSEQ multiplex PCR; in TCRdb, only in-frame clones are kept and a portion is missing. The sample has around 150,000 clones; roughly 89% are singletons. The sequenced sample was peripheral blood. Receptors were obtained from a human donor in a cohort sampled during active COVID-19.

The rearrangement uses TRBV14 and TRBJ1-4; TRBD1 is a possible D gene (6 bases). V dropped 0 bases and J dropped 11 bases, with 13 bases sitting between them. Germline CDR1 reads SGHDN; CDR2 reads FVKESK. CDR3 size: 14 residues. CDR3 coding DNA: TGTGCCAGCAGCCAAGAGTTGAGCCAGGGGAAACTGTTTTTT. Residues: CASSQELSQGKLFF.

This clone was detected once. This sequence joins TRBV27 and TRBJ2-5, with 14 bases identical to TRBD2. This CDR3 comprises 14 residues. Germline V gene lookup returns CDR1 MNHEY and CDR2 SMNVEV (reference sequence). After removal of 8 bases from V and 8 bases from J, the junction contained 7 bases not matched to a gene. The CDR3 bases are TGTGCCAGCTGGACTAGCGGGGGGCCCACTACCCAGTACTTC. Translated: CASWTSGGPTTQYF.

The chain combines TRBV29-1 with TRBJ1-2; 8 nucleotides agree with TRBD1. Germline-derived CDR1 and CDR2 are SQVTM and ANQGSEA. The CDR3 runs 12 residues. The ends lost 6 bases at V and 5 bases at J; junction bases unmatched: 5. Written as DNA, the CDR3 is TGCAGCGTCGAGGACAGGGAGTATGGCTACACCTTC. Its protein product is CSVEDREYGYTF.

This chain connects TRBV6-2 or TRBV6-3 to TRBJ2-3; a weak D match, TRBD2 (6 bases). CDR1 and CDR2 (germline): MNHEY, SVGEGT. V dropped 2 bases and J dropped 3 bases, with 12 bases sitting between them. This CDR3 region has 15 residues. CDR3 protein: CASSYGGTPTDTQYF. The CDR3 bases are TGTGCCAGCAGTTACGGTGGGACTCCGACAGATACGCAGTATTTT.

This sequence joins TRBV3-1 (or the pseudogene TRBV3-2) and TRBJ2-5, with D perhaps matching TRBD2 (5 bases). Germline values: CDR1 LGHDT, CDR2 YNNKEL (reference sequence). This CDR3 contains 13 residues. V was clipped by 0 bases and J by 6 bases, with 8 bases between them. The CDR3 sequence is CASSQDRGQTQYF. CDR3 coding DNA: TGTGCCAGCAGCCAAGACCGGGGTCAGACCCAGTACTTC.

The chain couples TRBV28 to TRBJ1-2; 8 bases agree with TRBD1. Per the germline V gene, CDR1 is MDHEN and CDR2 is SYDVKM. With 5 bases clipped from V and 1 base from J, the junction kept 3 bases outside the gene matches. The CDR3 covers 14 residues. CDR3 loop: CASSVGQVNYGYTF. The CDR3 DNA follows: TGTGCCAGCAGTGTGGGACAGGTTAACTATGGCTACACCTTC.

The chain recombines TRBV5-6 with TRBJ2-1; the D gene is possibly TRBD2 (5 bases). The CDR3 extends over 15 amino acids. CDR1 SGHDT and CDR2 YYEEEE come from the germline V gene. V lost 4 bases and J 0 bases, leaving 11 bases between the germline ends. DNA of the CDR3: TGTGCCAGCAGCCGCGGCGGGCGCTCCTACAATGAGCAGTTCTTC. Translating gives CASSRGGRSYNEQFF.

The rearrangement uses TRBV5-4 and TRBJ2-7; TRBD1 matches at 9 bases. Germline V gives CDR1 SGHNT, CDR2 YYREEE (reference sequence). The junction had 3 bases not matched to a gene; V was cut back by 0 bases and J by 2 bases. The length of the CDR3 is 15 residues. For the CDR3, the DNA is TGTGCCAGCAGCTTGGGCGGGACAGGGACCTACGAGCAGTACTTC. Translation gives CASSLGGTGTYEQYF.

This chain joins TRBV6-6 and TRBJ1-1; possible D gene TRBD1, 5 bases. This CDR3 is 14 amino acids long. V lost 2 bases and J 3 bases, leaving 10 bases between the germline ends. Germline-derived CDR1 and CDR2 are MNHNY and SVGAGI (reference sequence). CDR3 DNA: TGTGCCAGCAGTTACGCGGGGCGCGACACTGAAGCTTTCTTT. It specifies CASSYAGRDTEAFF.

This clone was observed a single time. V is TRBV7-3 and J is TRBJ2-3; 8 positions match TRBD2. CDR1 and CDR2 (germline): SGHTA, FQGTGA. This CDR3 region has 16 residues. V lost 5 bases, J lost 2 bases, and 9 bases stayed unmatched. The CDR3 nucleotides read TGTGCCAGCAGCCTCACAGCGGGGGCTAACACAGATACGCAGTATTTT. Translated, it gives CASSLTAGANTDTQYF.

This clone has just one count. This sequence joins TRBV27 and TRBJ1-6; no clear D gene. Germline V lookup: CDR1 MNHEY, CDR2 SMNVEV (reference sequence). The V gene lost 6 bases and the J gene lost 9 bases, with 12 bases spanning the gap. The CDR3 length is 13 residues. In DNA, the CDR3 is TGTGCCAGCAGCACCGGGGTCGGTTCACCCCTCCACTTT. It translates to CASSTGVGSPLHF.

The chain couples TRBV3-1 (or the pseudogene TRBV3-2) to TRBJ1-2, with TRBD1 matching 8 bases. V was clipped by 0 bases and J by 4 bases; unmatched bases: 10. This CDR3 spans 17 amino acids. Germline V gene data show CDR1 as LGHDT and CDR2 as YNNKEL (reference sequence). In DNA, the CDR3 is TGTGCCAGCAGCCAAGATTACGGGCCAGGGGGCTTCTATGGCTACACCTTC. The encoded protein is CASSQDYGPGGFYGYTF.

The chain carries TRBV15 and TRBJ1-4, with D unclear. Per the germline V gene, CDR1 is LNHNV and CDR2 is YYDKDF (reference sequence). The ends were cut back, 1 base at V and 7 bases at J, with 7 bases in the middle. The CDR3 runs 13 residues. The CDR3 region is CATSRGEGEKLFF. CDR3 bases: TGTGCCACCAGCAGAGGCGAGGGTGAAAAACTGTTTTTT.

The chain is built from TRBV6-5 and TRBJ1-5; 7 bases map to TRBD1. The length of the CDR3 is 14 residues. CDR1 is MNHEY, CDR2 SVGAGI, per germline. V shed 7 bases, J shed 6 bases, and the junction held 9 bases outside the gene matches. The CDR3 loop is CASILRGPGQPQHF. The CDR3 DNA reads as TGTGCCAGCATTTTAAGGGGGCCGGGTCAGCCCCAGCATTTT.

V gene TRBV4-3 combines with J gene TRBJ2-4, with TRBD2 as a possible D gene (7 bases). V lost 0 bases and J lost 4, with 22 bases in between. This CDR3 has 19 amino acids. From germline, CDR1 is LGHNA and CDR2 YSLEER. This chain's CDR3 is CASSQDTRGGQVGKNIQYF. In DNA, the CDR3 is TGCGCCAGCAGCCAAGATACGAGGGGGGGCCAAGTGGGGAAAAACATTCAGTACTTC.

This sequence joins TRBV9 and TRBJ1-2; a possible D gene is TRBD1 (5 bases). CDR3 length equals 11 residues. The germline V gene has CDR1 SGDLS and CDR2 YYNGEE. Trimming took 5 bases from V and 8 from J, leaving 10 bases between them. CDR3 DNA: TGTGCCAGCAGGCAGGGCGGCGGCTACACCTTC. This translates into CASRQGGGYTF.

Written as DNA, the CDR3 is TGTGCCAGCAGTCCGCAAGGGACTAGACAGGTGGCGCAGTATTTT. Translating it yields CASSPQGTRQVAQYF. The V gene is TRBV11-3, the J gene TRBJ2-3, with 8 bases lining up with TRBD2. The ends lost 6 bases at V and 10 bases at J; junction bases unmatched: 15. The CDR3 length is 15 residues. From germline, CDR1 is SGHNT and CDR2 YENEEA.

The CDR3 sequence is CASSSGQGEETQYF. The CDR3 DNA sequence: TGTGCCAGCAGCTCGGGACAGGGGGAAGAGACCCAGTACTTC. V usage is TRBV5-8 and J usage is TRBJ2-5; 11 nucleotides align to TRBD1. J was trimmed by 3 bases and V by 3 bases; bases with no gene match: 1. In germline, CDR1 is SGHTS, CDR2 YDEGEE. This CDR3 has 14 amino acids. The whole variable domain, filled in from reference TRBV5-8 and TRBJ2-5, reads EAGVTQSPTHLIKTRGQQATLRCSPISGHTSVYWYQQALGLGLQFLLWYDEGEERNRGNFPPRFSGRQFPNYSSELNVNALELEDSALYLCASSSGQGEETQYFGPGTRLLVL.

The rearrangement uses TRBV5-1 and TRBJ1-1, with D possibly being TRBD1 (5 bases). The germline V gene has CDR1 SGHRS and CDR2 YFSETQ. The CDR3 has 14 amino acids. V was pared by 0 bases and J by 5 bases, with 11 bases between. The DNA for the CDR3 is TGCGCCAGCAGCTTGGGGCTAGGGGCAACTGAAGCTTTCTTT. Protein sequence: CASSLGLGATEAFF. The full variable domain, in which reference TRBV5-1 and TRBJ1-1 provide the parts outside the CDR3, is KAGVTQTPRYLIKTRGQQVTLSCSPISGHRSVSWYQQTPGQGLQFLFEYFSETQRNKGNFPGRFSGRQFSNSRSEMNVSTLELGDSALYLCASSLGLGATEAFFGQGTRLTVV.

In nucleotides, the CDR3 is TGTGCCAGCAGCCCTGGGGCGTCTCCTCGCGAGCAGTACTTC. This codes for CASSPGASPREQYF. The chain recombines TRBV5-6 with TRBJ2-7; D may be TRBD1 (5 bases). This CDR3 has 14 amino acids. V gave up 4 bases and J gave up 6 bases, with 17 bases separating them. The V gene's germline CDR1 is SGHDT and CDR2 YYEEEE.

The chain uses TRBV3-1 (or the pseudogene TRBV3-2) and TRBJ2-4; D perhaps matches TRBD1 (6 bases). Trimming took off 4 bases at V and 0 bases at J, with 22 bases between the two ends. Germline CDR1 LGHDT, CDR2 YNNKEL (reference sequence). The CDR3 runs to 19 residues. CDR3: CASSRYPGHEILAKNIQYF. The CDR3 DNA reads as TGTGCCAGCAGCCGGTACCCGGGACACGAAATCCTAGCCAAAAACATTCAGTACTTC.

This chain links TRBV3-1 (or the pseudogene TRBV3-2) with TRBJ1-2, with 7 bases identical to TRBD1. Trimming took 4 bases from V and 8 from J; bases not matched to a gene: 22. The CDR3 covers 18 residues. Germline V lookup: CDR1 LGHDT, CDR2 YNNKEL (reference sequence). In nucleotides, the CDR3 is TGTGCCAGCAGCCCCGCTCCTCTAACAGGGGTGCGGCTATGGGGCTACACCTTC. Residues: CASSPAPLTGVRLWGYTF.

This clone was seen just once. V usage is TRBV27 and J usage is TRBJ1-2; no definite D call. The CDR3 has 15 amino acids. Germline loops: CDR1 MNHEY, CDR2 SMNVEV (reference sequence). V was cut by 3 bases and J by 4 bases, with 15 bases left in between. Written as DNA, the CDR3 is TGTGCCAGCAGTTTCCCTCTTATCTCCCTCTATGGCTACACCTTC. Translating it yields CASSFPLISLYGYTF.

V is TRBV5-1 and J is TRBJ1-1; D possibly corresponds to TRBD1 (5 bases). With 5 bases removed from V and 3 bases from J, the gap between germline ends came to 14 bases. Germline lookup yields CDR1 SGHRS and CDR2 YFSETQ. The CDR3 covers 14 residues. The CDR3 DNA reads as TGCGCCAGCAGAGGCGGGATGGGGGACACTGAAGCTTTCTTT. It encodes CASRGGMGDTEAFF.

The genes are TRBV7-9 and TRBJ2-7, with 8 bases that match TRBD1. The CDR3 is 16 residues long. The V and J ends lost 5 bases and 5 bases, in that order; junction bases with no gene match: 14. Germline V gives CDR1 SEHNR, CDR2 FQNEAQ (reference sequence). The CDR3 nucleotides are TGTGCCAGCAGCCAAACCGCCGGGACAGGTTTCCACGAGCAGTACTTC. Translating it yields CASSQTAGTGFHEQYF.

This clone was seen a few times. V is TRBV10-1 and J is TRBJ2-1, with a weak D call TRBD2 (5 bases). CDR1 is WNHNN and CDR2 is SYGVQD in the germline V gene (reference sequence). V lost 6 bases, J lost 10 bases, and 13 bases lay in between. This CDR3 comprises 12 residues. CDR3 in amino acids: CASSGVLGEQFF. The CDR3 DNA follows: TGCGCCAGCAGCGGGGTTTTGGGGGAGCAGTTCTTC.

This clone showed up just a few times. The sample has other DNA sequences that encode this CDR3 too. V is TRBV19 and J is TRBJ1-5, with D possibly TRBD1 on 5 matching bases. Germline V gene lookup returns CDR1 LNHDA and CDR2 SQIVND (reference sequence). The CDR3 loop spans 13 amino acids. With 6 bases removed from V and 1 base from J, the gap between germline ends came to 7 bases. The CDR3 DNA reads TGTGCCAGTAGGCGGGACAGCAATCAGCCCCAGCATTTT. This translates into CASRRDSNQPQHF.

V gene TRBV5-4 combines with J gene TRBJ2-3, with 9 bases matching TRBD1. Germline CDR1 SGHNT, CDR2 YYREEE (reference sequence). The CDR3 has 14 amino acids. V was pared by 7 bases and J by 6 bases, with 9 bases of the junction left unmatched. Here the CDR3 reads CASRRDRAADTQYF. The CDR3 coding sequence is TGTGCCAGCCGCCGGGACAGGGCGGCTGATACGCAGTATTTT.